Listed below are T cell receptor beta chains from one sample, sequenced in a study of T cell repertoires in cytomegalovirus infection. Using its own MiXCR run on the reads, TCRdb lists one record per CDR3 protein. The profile shows hundreds of thousands of distinct CDR3 sequences, less than 35% of them singletons. Which antigens these TCRs recognize remains unknown. This material consisted of cultured CD8+ T cells from PBMCs, taken from culture after CMV antigen stimulation. These receptors came from a human donor in good health (CMV status not recorded). Some clones in this sample may be carry-over from other donors' samples. Both conserved end residues are part of each CDR3. A D gene is named only where the DNA matches it firmly. Where a row states a size, it is once, few, many or the class of an expanded clone; other rows omit it.

d_gene	j_gene	abundance	v_gene	CDR3nt	CDR3aa
.	TRBJ1-1	.	TRBV7-9	TGTGCCAGCAGCCCAGGAGGGTTGGGAGCTTTCTTT	CASSPGGLGAFF
.	TRBJ2-5	few	TRBV12-5	TGTGCTAGGGAGATCTTGAGCGACCAAGAGACCCAGTACTTC	CAREILSDQETQYF
.	TRBJ2-1	.	TRBV12-3/TRBV12-4	TGTGCCAGCAGTTTTACGGGGAGTGAGCAGTTCTTC	CASSFTGSEQFF
TRBD1	TRBJ2-5	.	TRBV18	TGTGCCAGCTCACCACCGGGACAGGGGCGGGAGACCCAGTACTTC	CASSPPGQGRETQYF
.	TRBJ1-2	.	TRBV29-1	TGCAGCGTTGAATCGGATTTAGCTAACTATGGCTACACCTTC	CSVESDLANYGYTF
TRBD2	TRBJ2-5	.	TRBV9	TGTGCCAGCAGCGGGCGGGGGGCCCAAGAGACCCAGTACTTC	CASSGRGAQETQYF
.	TRBJ2-7	many	TRBV7-2	TGTGCCAGCAGCCCCCTCCTCTACGAGCAGTACTTC	CASSPLLYEQYF
.	TRBJ2-3	many	TRBV6-1	TGTGCCAGCAGTTATTCCGGGGAGGGGGGGGAAACAGATACGCAGTATTTT	CASSYSGEGGETDTQYF
.	TRBJ1-1	.	TRBV7-9	TGTGCCAGCAGCTCCGGGGTGGCCCCCAGGTTGAACACTGAAGCTTTCTTT	CASSSGVAPRLNTEAFF
.	TRBJ2-1	many	TRBV7-2	TGTGCCAGCAGCTTACAGGCGGGGACCCTAAATGAGCAGTTCTTC	CASSLQAGTLNEQFF
.	TRBJ1-2	many	TRBV7-2	TGTGCCAGCAGCTCGTACAGTTATAATGGCTACACCTTC	CASSSYSYNGYTF
.	TRBJ2-7	.	TRBV7-9	TGTGCCAGCAGCTTACAGGGAGTACACGAGCAGTACTTC	CASSLQGVHEQYF
.	TRBJ1-6	.	TRBV6-5	TGTGCCAGCAGGCCCGGGGTCCCACCGGCCTCATCACCCCTCCACTTT	CASRPGVPPASSPLHF
.	TRBJ1-3	few	TRBV5-4	TGTGCCAGCAGCTCGGAAGGTCCTGGAAACACCATATATTTT	CASSSEGPGNTIYF
.	TRBJ2-2	few	TRBV24-1	TGTGCCACCAGTGTCACAGGGCTTTCATCTGAGCTGTTTTTT	CATSVTGLSSELFF
TRBD1	TRBJ1-6	.	TRBV6-5	TGTGCCAGCAGTCGGACAGGGGACTATAATTCACCCCTCCACTTT	CASSRTGDYNSPLHF
.	TRBJ2-1	many	TRBV7-8	TGTGCCAGCAGCTTAGTTGTCTACAATGAGCAGTTCTTC	CASSLVVYNEQFF
.	TRBJ1-2	.	TRBV19	TGTGCCAGTAGTATATTAGGCAGGATAGGAAATGGCTACACCTTC	CASSILGRIGNGYTF
.	TRBJ2-1	few	TRBV6-2/TRBV6-3	TGTGCCAGCAGTTACCCCTCCGTTGGGAGATTTTACAATGAGCAGTTCTTC	CASSYPSVGRFYNEQFF
TRBD1	TRBJ1-2	.	TRBV12-3/TRBV12-4	TGTGCCAGCACCGGAGGGACAGGGAACTATGGCTACACCTTC	CASTGGTGNYGYTF
TRBD1	TRBJ2-3	.	TRBV6-5	TGTGCCAGCAGTTTGGGACAGGAAGGAGATACGCAGTATTTT	CASSLGQEGDTQYF
TRBD1	TRBJ1-2	.	TRBV24-1	TGTGCCACCAGTGATTCGGGACAGGACTATGGCTACACCTTC	CATSDSGQDYGYTF
TRBD1	TRBJ2-3	many	TRBV7-8	TGTGCCAGCAGCTTAGCGGGACAGGGGGAAAGGGCAGATACGCAGTATTTT	CASSLAGQGERADTQYF
TRBD1	TRBJ1-1	.	TRBV19	TGTGCCAGTAGTATTGGGACAGGCTATCCTGCTGAAGCTTTCTTT	CASSIGTGYPAEAFF
.	TRBJ2-3	.	TRBV5-4	TGTGCCAGCAGCTTGCCGGAAAGGTTCACAGATACGCAGTATTTT	CASSLPERFTDTQYF
.	TRBJ2-7	.	TRBV10-3	TGTGCCATCATGGGGAGTCGCTACGAGCAGTACTTC	CAIMGSRYEQYF
.	TRBJ1-2	.	TRBV7-3	TGTGCCAGCAGCCTGGTGGGGGCAGGGGATGGCTACACCTTC	CASSLVGAGDGYTF